These T cell receptor beta chains were read from a single sample in a study of technical replicates of blood from a few donors. Repertoires were generated with immunoSEQ multiplex PCR, while TCRdb's copy carries only in-frame clones and drops some. The profile shows approximately 85,000 clones, about 93% of them singletons. Sequencing was carried out using T cells isolated from PBMCs. The receptors here all came from a human donor in good health. Each CDR3 is given with its conserved first and last residue. Fields, in order: V gene, D gene, clone size, CDR3 length, J gene, CDR3 protein, CDR3 DNA. The D gene is left open where the match is weak. Rows may omit the clone size; those that give it use once, few, many or a size class.

TRBV6-5	TRBD1	-	14	TRBJ2-7	CASSYDNRGYEQYF	TGTGCCAGCAGTTACGATAACAGGGGCTACGAGCAGTACTTC
TRBV4-2	TRBD1	-	15	TRBJ1-5	CASSRTGGADQPQHF	TGTGCCAGCAGCCGGACAGGGGGCGCCGATCAGCCCCAGCATTTT
TRBV7-6	TRBD2	-	14	TRBJ2-1	CASSLGLAVNEQFF	TGTGCCAGCAGCTTAGGGCTAGCGGTAAATGAGCAGTTCTTC
TRBV5-6	TRBD2	-	16	TRBJ2-3	CASSSILAGGRNTQYF	TGTGCCAGCAGCTCTATCCTAGCGGGGGGCAGGAATACGCAGTATTTT
TRBV10-3	TRBD1	-	14	TRBJ2-2	CAIRKTGGPGELFF	TGTGCCATCAGAAAAACAGGGGGCCCCGGGGAGCTGTTTTTT
TRBV7-6	TRBD2	-	14	TRBJ2-7	CASSLSGGGYEQYF	TGTGCCAGCAGCTTATCCGGGGGGGGCTACGAGCAGTACTTC
TRBV27	TRBD1	once	15	TRBJ1-1	CASRGQGDMNTEAFF	TGTGCCAGCAGAGGACAGGGGGATATGAACACTGAAGCTTTCTTT
TRBV4-1	-	-	16	TRBJ2-1	CASSQAWAGKTYEQFF	TGCGCCAGCAGCCAGGCCTGGGCGGGGAAAACCTATGAGCAGTTCTTC
TRBV30	TRBD2	-	16	TRBJ2-2	CARRRSGGGNTGELFF	TGTGCCCGAAGACGTAGCGGGGGGGGGAACACCGGGGAGCTGTTTTTT
TRBV29-1	-	-	12	TRBJ2-1	CSVLPHNNEQFF	TGCAGCGTACTGCCGCATAACAATGAGCAGTTCTTC
TRBV5-1	-	-	11	TRBJ1-1	CASSQDSEAFF	TGCGCCAGCAGTCAAGACAGTGAAGCTTTCTTT
TRBV14	-	once	16	TRBJ1-5	CASSQDNRTGDQPQHF	TGTGCCAGCAGCCAAGATAATCGAACGGGAGATCAGCCCCAGCATTTT
TRBV7-2	-	-	17	TRBJ1-3	CASSPLGPLYGGNTIYF	TGTGCCAGCAGCCCCCTAGGTCCCCTGTACGGCGGAAACACCATATATTTT